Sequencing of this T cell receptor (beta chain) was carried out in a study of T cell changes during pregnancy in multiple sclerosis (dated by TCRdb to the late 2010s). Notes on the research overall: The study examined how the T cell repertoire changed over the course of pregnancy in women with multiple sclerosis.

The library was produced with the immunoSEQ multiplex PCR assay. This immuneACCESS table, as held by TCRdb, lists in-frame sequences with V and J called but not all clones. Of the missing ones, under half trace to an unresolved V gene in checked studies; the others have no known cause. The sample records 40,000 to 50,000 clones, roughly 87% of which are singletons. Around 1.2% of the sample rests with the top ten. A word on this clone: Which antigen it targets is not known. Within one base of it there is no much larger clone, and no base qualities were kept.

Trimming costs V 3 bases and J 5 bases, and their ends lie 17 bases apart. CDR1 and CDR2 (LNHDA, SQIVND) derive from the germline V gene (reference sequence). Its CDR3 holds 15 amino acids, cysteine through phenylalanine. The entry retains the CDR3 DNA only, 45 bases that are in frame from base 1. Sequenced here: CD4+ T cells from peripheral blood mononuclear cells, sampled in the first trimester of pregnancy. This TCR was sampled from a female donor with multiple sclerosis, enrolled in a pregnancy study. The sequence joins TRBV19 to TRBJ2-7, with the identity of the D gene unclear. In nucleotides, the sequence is TGTGCCAGTAGTATTTTAGTTTCGTCGTCCCACGAGCAGTACTTC. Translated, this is CASSILVSSSHEQYF.